This T cell receptor (beta chain) emerged from a study of blood T cell repertoires in COVID-19. The repertoire was sequenced with immunoSEQ multiplex PCR; TCRdb's copy has only in-frame clones and lacks some. In the table there are 250,000 to 350,000 clones, approximately 84% of which are singletons. The V gene end was trimmed by 6 bases and the J gene end by 1 base; junction bases not matched to a gene: 7. CDR3 length equals 15 residues. Germline V gives CDR1 MDHEN, CDR2 SYDVKM. Specimen: peripheral blood. This sequence was found in a human donor with COVID-19, enrolled during active disease. The donor label of this sample is uncertain. The gene calls are TRBV28 and TRBJ1-1, with 8 nucleotides matching TRBD1. The CDR3 reads CASRTSQGENTEAFF. In nucleotides, the CDR3 is TGTGCCAGCAGAACCTCACAGGGGGAGAACACTGAAGCTTTCTTT.